This entry lists 18 T cell receptor beta chains sequenced from one sample in a study of blood T cells in healthy people across ages. The second PCR ran 7 to 11 cycles with a sample-barcoded 5' primer and J-beta primers. TCRdb ran MiXCR on the 5' RACE reads and lists one entry per CDR3 protein. The data show 1.5 million to 2 million distinct CDR3 sequences, around half seen once. Sequencing was carried out using blood. The receptors stem from a woman between 40 and 50 years old in good health.

V gene TRBV20-1 combines with J gene TRBJ2-3; 11 nucleotides match TRBD2. J lost 0 bases, V lost 0 bases, and 5 bases had no gene match. Germline V gives CDR1 DFQATT, CDR2 SNEGSKA (reference sequence). This CDR3 is 17 amino acids long. The CDR3 region has the DNA TGCAGTGCTAGAGATCCTAGCGGGGGGACAAGCACAGATACGCAGTATTTT. This codes for CSARDPSGGTSTDTQYF.

This clonotype was picked up a small number of times. The rearrangement links TRBV7-9 to TRBJ2-7; 8 bases are a match to TRBD1. This CDR3 region has 14 residues. Germline CDR1 is SEHNR and CDR2 is FQNEAQ (reference sequence). With 0 bases clipped from V and 6 bases from J, the junction kept 4 bases outside the gene matches. CDR3: CASSLAGTGGEQYF. CDR3 sequence (DNA): TGTGCCAGCAGCTTAGCCGGGACAGGAGGCGAGCAGTACTTC.

This chain uses TRBV10-3 with TRBJ2-3, with 13 bases identical to TRBD2. The germline V gene has CDR1 ENHRY and CDR2 SYGVKD. The CDR3 runs 18 residues. J was trimmed by 4 bases and V by 6 bases; bases with no gene match: 13. The chain's CDR3 is CAISKRLTSGGAPDTQYF. The CDR3 DNA is TGTGCCATCAGCAAACGCTTAACTAGCGGGGGGGCTCCAGATACGCAGTATTTT.

The chain links TRBV20-1 to TRBJ2-4, with 8 bases lining up with TRBD1. The J call may not be correct, given that the DNA end is closer to TRBJ2-5. Germline V gene lookup returns CDR1 DFQATT and CDR2 SNEGSKA (reference sequence). This CDR3 is built from 14 residues. CDR3 region: CSASPPGGGETQYF. CDR3 sequence (DNA): TGCAGTGCTAGTCCGCCAGGGGGCGGCGAGACCCAGTACTTC.

This clonotype came up a few times. V is TRBV6-2 or TRBV6-3 and J is TRBJ2-5, with 10 bases aligning to TRBD2. Trimming at V came to 1 base and at J to 5 bases, leaving 10 bases not matched to a gene. CDR3 length: 17 amino acids. Germline V lookup: CDR1 MNHEY, CDR2 SVGEGT. This CDR3 is CASSYFPSGGQEETQYF. CDR3 sequence (DNA): TGTGCCAGCAGTTACTTCCCTAGCGGGGGACAGGAGGAGACCCAGTACTTC.

The rearrangement links TRBV20-1 to TRBJ2-1; possible D gene TRBD1, 5 bases. The CDR3 is 11 amino acids. Germline CDR1 reads DFQATT; CDR2 reads SNEGSKA (reference sequence). V lost 6 bases to trimming and J lost 6 bases, with 9 bases between them. Here the CDR3 reads CSATEFNEQFF. CDR3 sequence (DNA): TGCAGTGCGACAGAGTTCAATGAGCAGTTCTTC.

The chain combines TRBV5-6 with TRBJ2-4; 9 bases match TRBD1. The CDR3 runs 18 residues. Per germline, CDR1 SGHDT and CDR2 YYEEEE. With V trimmed by 1 base and J by 0 bases, 8 bases remained unmatched. The CDR3 sequence: CASSLYGTGSLAKNIQYF. The CDR3 bases are TGTGCCAGCAGCTTGTATGGGACAGGGAGTTTAGCCAAAAACATTCAGTACTTC.

This clonotype appeared a few times. The chain recombines TRBV7-3 with TRBJ2-3, with a tentative D call TRBD1 (5 bases). Germline V gene lookup returns CDR1 SGHTA and CDR2 FQGTGA. The CDR3 is made up of 14 amino acids. Trimming took 0 bases from V and 4 from J, leaving 8 bases between them. This CDR3 is CASSLTSTADTQYF. In nucleotides, the CDR3 is TGTGCCAGCAGCTTAACCTCGACAGCAGATACGCAGTATTTT.

The chain employs TRBV20-1 and TRBJ1-4, with D perhaps TRBD1 (5 bases). This CDR3 region has 14 residues. The V gene's germline CDR1 is DFQATT and CDR2 SNEGSKA (reference sequence). Trimming stripped 3 bases from V and 11 bases from J, with 19 bases between. The CDR3 DNA reads as TGCAGTGCTAGCGAGGGGTTCGGTGGGAGGAAACTGTTTTTT. Translated: CSASEGFGGRKLFF.

The V gene is TRBV10-3, the J gene TRBJ2-3; D may be TRBD1 (6 bases). Germline CDR1 reads ENHRY; CDR2 reads SYGVKD. CDR3 length: 14 residues. Trimming removed 6 bases at V and 4 bases at J, with 14 bases between. CDR3 nucleotide sequence: TGTGCCATCAGGGGGGCGGGCCAAGCAGATACGCAGTATTTT. The encoded protein is CAIRGAGQADTQYF.

V and J are TRBV3-1 and TRBJ1-5; TRBD1 matches at 7 bases. Per the germline V gene, CDR1 is LGHDT and CDR2 is YNNKEL (reference sequence). V shed 4 bases and J 5 bases; nucleotides not matched to a gene: 5. The CDR3 extends over 14 amino acids. The DNA of the CDR3 is TGTGCCAGCAGCCCACACAGGGGACATCAGCCCCAGCATTTT. Translating gives CASSPHRGHQPQHF.

The rearrangement links TRBV28 to TRBJ2-5; no firm D call. The V end was cut by 7 bases, the J end by 5 bases, with 11 bases between. Germline loops: CDR1 MDHEN, CDR2 SYDVKM. This CDR3 region has 12 residues. The CDR3 loop reads CASNQNRETQYF. DNA for the CDR3: TGTGCCAGCAATCAGAATAGGGAGACCCAGTACTTC.

The chain recombines TRBV2 with TRBJ2-7; D remains unclear. The assigned J gene may be wrong: the sequence end matches TRBJ2-5 better. The CDR3 is 14 amino acids. Germline V gene sequence: CDR1 SNHLY, CDR2 FYNNEI. This chain's CDR3 is CASSEVGWAKTQYF. The CDR3 DNA reads as TGTGCCAGCAGTGAAGTAGGTTGGGCAAAGACCCAGTACTTC.

This clonotype was seen a handful of times. The chain couples TRBV20-1 to TRBJ2-3, with 8 positions matching TRBD2. The CDR3 has 15 residues. V trimming: 0 bases; J trimming: 5 bases; junction bases outside the gene matches: 7. Germline V gene sequence: CDR1 DFQATT, CDR2 SNEGSKA (reference sequence). The CDR3 here is CSARDPTGGRDTQYF. In DNA, the CDR3 is TGCAGTGCTAGAGATCCAACGGGAGGGAGAGATACGCAGTATTTT.

This clonotype occurred many times. DNA of the CDR3: TGTGCCAGCAGCCCTGCGGATACGCAGTATTTT. This gives the protein CASSPADTQYF. The chain couples TRBV6-2 or TRBV6-3 to TRBJ2-3; D ambiguous. Germline lookup yields CDR1 MNHEY and CDR2 SVGEGT. The CDR3 is 11 residues long. V was clipped by 6 bases and J by 6 bases, with 7 bases between them.

This clonotype came up many times. This chain uses TRBV10-3 with TRBJ2-7; D unclear. There are 13 residues in the CDR3. Deletions cut 0 bases from V and 3 bases from J, with 6 bases between. CDR1 is ENHRY, CDR2 SYGVKD, per germline. For the CDR3, the DNA is TGTGCCATCAGTGAGTCTGGCCTCTACGAGCAGTACTTC. Amino acids: CAISESGLYEQYF.

The chain links TRBV14 to TRBJ1-5; weak D call: TRBD1 (5 bases). Looked up from germline, CDR1 is SGHDN and CDR2 is FVKESK. Trimming removed 2 bases at V and 7 bases at J, with 9 bases between. This CDR3 has 13 amino acids. The DNA for the CDR3 is TGTGCCAGCAGCCAATCCAGGGACCAGCCCCAGCATTTT. Translation: CASSQSRDQPQHF.

The CDR3 DNA follows: TGTGCCAGCGGCCGGACAGAGCATAATGGCTACACCTTC. Amino acids: CASGRTEHNGYTF. The rearrangement links TRBV9 to TRBJ1-2; D perhaps matches TRBD1 (6 bases). The germline V gene has CDR1 SGDLS and CDR2 YYNGEE. The CDR3 contains 13 residues. V dropped 7 bases and J dropped 6 bases, with 16 bases sitting between them.